This T cell receptor (beta chain) was sequenced in a study of Graves' ophthalmopathy and Graves' hyperthyroidism. Amplified TCR beta CDR3 regions were obtained using RNA transcripts as template. Second-round multiplex PCR followed a first-round RT-PCR using HTBI primers. TCRdb analysed the multiplex PCR reads with MiXCR anew, one entry per CDR3 protein. Here the sample spans 400,000 to 450,000 distinct CDR3 sequences, around 20% being singletons. CDR3 size: 14 residues. The germline V gene has CDR1 KGHDR and CDR2 SFDVKD. V gave up 4 bases and J gave up 2 bases, with 11 bases separating them. This clonotype was picked up many times. Its antigen is not identified. Study-wide findings and caveats: This model predicted ophthalmopathy progression (sensitivity about 67%, specificity around 72%). Blood was where most expanded thyroid clonotypes above 0.001 frequency also turned up.

V usage is TRBV24-1 and J usage is TRBJ2-7; D unresolved. The receptor comes from a woman aged 18-29 years with stable Graves' hyperthyroidism. The sequencing sample was made of peripheral blood. The DNA for the CDR3 is TGTGCCACCAGTGACCGCCGTCTTCCCTACGAGCAGTACTTC. As protein: CATSDRRLPYEQYF.